This paragraph reports one T cell receptor (beta chain). The record originates from a study of blood T cell repertoires in COVID-19. Study in general: Spain, Italy and the United States supplied samples that represented acute and convalescent COVID-19. T cells, B-cell-depleted T cells, or PBMCs supplied cDNA or gDNA.

Authors' methods: The assay estimated nucleated cells by amplifying reference gene primers. Here immunoSEQ multiplex PCR was the method, and the copy in TCRdb shows in-frame clones only, minus some. The V and J calls and the clone size are those of that table, but D and trimming were determined from the DNA. The table has tens of thousands of clones, 82% seen once; the top ten hold around 12%. This CDR3 is built from 13 residues. CDR1 and CDR2 from the germline V gene are MNHEY and SMNVEV (reference sequence). Between the trimmed V and J ends, which lost 0 bases and 4 bases, there was a span of 6 bases.

V usage is TRBV27 and J usage is TRBJ1-2; no clear D gene. Sequenced: peripheral blood. The sequence was collected from a human donor in a cohort sampled during active COVID-19. In nucleotides, the CDR3 is TGTGCCAGCAGTTTATCTGCAGTCTATGGCTACACCTTC. It encodes CASSLSAVYGYTF.